Following are 21 T cell receptor beta chains from one sample sequenced in a study of T cell responses to AZD1222 COVID-19 vaccine. The protocol was immunoSEQ multiplex PCR, while the TCRdb copy is restricted to in-frame clones and leaves out a portion. The table records about 56,000 clones, 80% of them present only once. Sample: peripheral blood, taken 28 days after the second AZD1222 dose. Receptors originate from an adult who received the AZD1222 COVID-19 vaccine.

This chain links TRBV7-9 with TRBJ1-4; D ambiguous. Germline V gene sequence: CDR1 SEHNR, CDR2 FQNEAQ (reference sequence). Trimming pared 6 bases from V and 6 bases from J, leaving 14 bases between. The CDR3 is 14 residues long. The CDR3 reads CASRRTETDEKLFF. The CDR3 bases are TGTGCCAGCAGGAGGACGGAGACTGATGAAAAACTGTTTTTT.

The chain couples TRBV7-3 to TRBJ2-1, with 7 bases lining up with TRBD2. Germline assignment: CDR1 SGHTA and CDR2 FQGTGA. The CDR3 consists of 15 residues. The ends lost 5 bases at V and 3 bases at J; junction bases unmatched: 7. In DNA form, the CDR3 reads TGTGCCAGCAGCCAAACTAGCGCCAGCTACAATGAGCAGTTCTTC. Protein product: CASSQTSASYNEQFF.

The rearrangement uses TRBV6-2 or TRBV6-3 and TRBJ2-7, with 9 bases that match TRBD2. Per germline, CDR1 MNHEY and CDR2 SVGEGT. The J segment lost 1 base and the V segment lost 2 bases, leaving 3 bases of the junction unmatched. The CDR3 contains 15 residues. The CDR3 sequence: CASSYSSGRSYEQYF. CDR3 sequence (DNA): TGTGCCAGCAGTTACAGTAGCGGGAGATCCTACGAGCAGTACTTC.

CDR3: CASIQSSYNSPLHF. In DNA form, the CDR3 reads TGTGCCAGCATCCAGAGCTCCTATAATTCACCCCTCCACTTT. This chain joins TRBV2 and TRBJ1-6, with D unclear. Trimming took 7 bases from V and 0 from J, leaving 7 bases between them. There are 14 residues in the CDR3. Looked up from germline, CDR1 is SNHLY and CDR2 is FYNNEI.

The rearrangement uses TRBV7-9 and TRBJ2-6; D unclear. This CDR3 spans 15 amino acids. Trimming removed 5 bases at V and 0 bases at J, with 8 bases between. CDR1 and CDR2 from the germline V gene are SEHNR and FQNEAQ (reference sequence). The CDR3 DNA reads TGTGCCAGCAGCGATACTTTCTCTGGGGCCAACGTCCTGACTTTC. Translated, it gives CASSDTFSGANVLTF.

The V and J genes are TRBV6-5 and TRBJ2-2; 8 nucleotides align to TRBD2. This CDR3 region has 15 residues. Germline CDR1 is MNHEY and CDR2 is SVGAGI. V gave up 6 bases and J gave up 4 bases; unmatched junction bases: 7. The CDR3 spells CASRPGRATTGELFF. The DNA of the CDR3 is TGTGCCAGCAGGCCCGGGAGGGCAACCACCGGGGAGCTGTTTTTT.

The chain combines TRBV6-4 with TRBJ2-2; D may correspond to TRBD1 or TRBD2 (5 bases each). The CDR3 loop spans 15 amino acids. CDR1 and CDR2 from the germline V gene are MRHNA and SNTAGT. The V end lost 6 bases, the J end lost 4 bases, and 15 bases lay between the germline ends. The CDR3: CASSQNPRGTGELFF. As DNA, the CDR3 is TGTGCCAGCAGCCAAAACCCGAGGGGCACCGGGGAGCTGTTTTTT.

V and J are TRBV27 and TRBJ1-2; TRBD1 is a possible D gene (5 bases). Germline lookup yields CDR1 MNHEY and CDR2 SMNVEV (reference sequence). The length of the CDR3 is 14 residues. V shed 6 bases and J shed 3 bases, with 14 bases lying between them. For the CDR3, the DNA is TGTGCCAGCAGCCGGCAGGGTAGTGACTATGGCTACACCTTC. This translates into CASSRQGSDYGYTF.

There are a few counts of this clone. The rearrangement links TRBV3-1 (or the pseudogene TRBV3-2) to TRBJ2-2; no definite D call. This CDR3 has 14 residues. CDR1 is LGHDT, CDR2 YNNKEL, per germline (reference sequence). V lost 1 base and J lost 5, with 8 bases in between. The CDR3 nucleotides are TGTGCCAGCAGCCAAGTACCCGAAACCGGGGAGCTGTTTTTT. Amino acid sequence: CASSQVPETGELFF.

This rearrangement joins TRBV7-2 to TRBJ1-1; D perhaps matches TRBD1 (6 bases). Between the trimmed V and J ends, which lost 5 bases and 0 bases, there was a span of 10 bases. The CDR3 length is 14 residues. Germline assignment: CDR1 SGHTA and CDR2 FQGNSA. CDR3 sequence reads: CASSGQGMNTEAFF. The CDR3 DNA is TGTGCCAGCAGCGGGCAGGGGATGAACACTGAAGCTTTCTTT.

The table lists this clone with a count of one. This chain links TRBV7-9 with TRBJ1-2; D is perhaps TRBD1 (5 bases). The CDR3 has 14 residues. CDR1 and CDR2 from the germline V gene are SEHNR and FQNEAQ (reference sequence). Trimming cost V 5 bases and J 2 bases, with 12 bases left between them. This chain's CDR3 is CASSPGGQNYGYTF. CDR3 in DNA: TGTGCCAGCAGCCCTGGTGGACAAAACTATGGCTACACCTTC.

This clone occurred once. The rearrangement uses TRBV7-2 and TRBJ1-1; D might be TRBD1 (5 bases). Trimming took off 9 bases at V and 4 bases at J, with 15 bases between the two ends. Looked up from germline, CDR1 is SGHTA and CDR2 is FQGNSA. The CDR3 has 13 residues. Here the CDR3 reads CASSNLRATEAFF. In DNA, the CDR3 is TGTGCCAGTTCTAACCTCAGGGCCACTGAAGCTTTCTTT.

The chain carries TRBV11-2 and TRBJ2-1; 8 nucleotides align to TRBD1. This CDR3 spans 14 amino acids. V was pared by 4 bases and J by 6 bases, with 5 bases of the junction left unmatched. Germline V gives CDR1 SGHAT, CDR2 FQNNGV. The CDR3 is CASSSRTGRNEQFF. As DNA, the CDR3 is TGTGCCAGCAGCTCCCGGACAGGGCGCAATGAGCAGTTCTTC.

The chain links TRBV19 to TRBJ2-2; no reliable D call. The V end was cut by 0 bases, the J end by 5 bases, with 4 bases between. Germline CDR1 and CDR2: LNHDA and SQIVND (reference sequence). This CDR3 spans 13 amino acids. The CDR3 coding sequence is TGTGCCAGTAGTATAGAGGGAACCGGGGAGCTGTTTTTT. It encodes CASSIEGTGELFF.

This clone was picked up a small number of times. The V call is TRBV7-8, the J call TRBJ1-4, with D perhaps TRBD1 (5 bases). Trimming removed 4 bases at V and 4 bases at J, with 13 bases between. CDR3 length: 15 amino acids. Germline V gives CDR1 SGHVS, CDR2 FQNEAQ. CDR3 bases: TGTGCCAGCAGCTCTTTGGGACGGAGTAATGAAAAACTGTTTTTT. It is translated as CASSSLGRSNEKLFF. Full variable domain (rest looked up from reference TRBV7-8 and TRBJ1-4): GAGVSQSPRYKVAKRGQDVALRCDPISGHVSLFWYQQALGQGPEFLTYFQNEAQLDKSGLPSDRFFAERPEGSVSTLKIQRTQQEDSAVYLCASSSLGRSNEKLFFGSGTQLSVL.

The V call is TRBV6-5, the J call TRBJ1-3, with D perhaps TRBD1 (5 bases). The germline CDR1 and CDR2 sequences are MNHEY and SVGAGI. Trimming stripped 0 bases from V and 3 bases from J, with 12 bases between. CDR3 length: 16 residues. This CDR3 is CASSYSIAGVGNTIYF. In nucleotides, the CDR3 is TGTGCCAGCAGTTACTCGATTGCGGGGGTTGGAAACACCATATATTTT.

The chain has TRBV5-5 and TRBJ1-2; 9 bases line up with TRBD1. This CDR3 has 17 residues. J lost 4 bases, V lost 4 bases, and 14 bases had no gene match. CDR1 and CDR2 from the germline V gene are SGHKS and YYEKEE (reference sequence). CDR3 residues: CASSQGTGSKITYGYTF. In DNA, the CDR3 is TGTGCCAGCAGCCAGGGGACAGGGAGTAAGATTACCTATGGCTACACCTTC.

This CDR3 reads CASSRGGLAGTYEQYF. CDR3 bases: TGTGCCAGCAGCAGGGGTGGGCTAGCGGGGACCTACGAGCAGTACTTC. The V gene is TRBV5-4, the J gene TRBJ2-7; the match to TRBD2 covers 9 bases. J was trimmed by 2 bases and V by 4 bases; bases with no gene match: 10. The CDR3 runs to 16 residues. Germline CDR1 SGHNT, CDR2 YYREEE (reference sequence). Full variable domain (missing parts from reference TRBV5-4 and TRBJ2-7): ETGVTQSPTHLIKTRGQQVTLRCSSQSGHNTVSWYQQALGQGPQFIFQYYREEENGRGNFPPRFSGLQFPNYSSELNVNALELDDSALYLCASSRGGLAGTYEQYFGPGTRLTVT.

The CDR3 here is CASSGPGSNQPQHF. CDR3 nucleotide sequence: TGTGCCAGCAGCGGTCCGGGGAGCAATCAGCCCCAGCATTTT. This chain connects TRBV7-8 to TRBJ1-5; D not resolved. Germline V gene data show CDR1 as SGHVS and CDR2 as FQNEAQ. Between the trimmed V and J ends, which lost 5 bases and 1 base, there was a span of 9 bases. This CDR3 has 14 residues.

This clone was counted between two and nine times. J is TRBJ2-1 and V is TRBV4-1; no clear D gene. The CDR3 extends over 17 amino acids. Germline loops: CDR1 MGHRA, CDR2 YSYEKL. V was pared by 0 bases and J by 12 bases, with 24 bases between. Here the CDR3 DNA reads TGCGCCAGCAGCCAAGATCCGCAGGAGTACTACAATGAGCGGCAGTTCTTC. This encodes CASSQDPQEYYNERQFF.

This sequence joins TRBV2 and TRBJ1-3; D gene unclear. Germline CDR1 is SNHLY and CDR2 is FYNNEI. The length of the CDR3 is 13 residues. V lost 6 bases to trimming and J lost 2 bases, with 8 bases between them. The CDR3 DNA is TGTGCCAGCAGCGCCCTTCCTGGAAACACCATATATTTT. Its translation is CASSALPGNTIYF.